This T cell receptor (beta chain) was identified during a study of blood T cells in healthy people across ages. A note on this clonotype: Its specificity is unknown.

Per sample, no less than 5 micrograms of total RNA were extracted. Study observations and caveats: Unknown CMV status may confound age-related changes in expanded clones. TCR beta diversity, measured per million T cells, fell in a roughly linear way with age.

Sample-barcoded 5' priming and a J-beta primer mix drove a second PCR of roughly 6 to 12 cycles. TCRdb independently ran MiXCR on the 5' RACE reads; one entry per CDR3 protein. The table has 500,000 to 650,000 distinct CDR3 sequences, over 25% seen once. This sample also belongs to another study, concerning T cells of mothers and their children. This second report adds: Mothers yielded over 8.5 million CDR3 reads, children about 3.1 million each.

The receptor comes from a boy younger than 10 in good health. The sample was blood.

Here the CDR3 DNA reads TGTGCCAGCTCACCTGACAGGGGAAGTGGGGCCAACGTCCTGACTTTC. This sequence encodes CASSPDRGSGANVLTF. V is TRBV18 and J is TRBJ2-6; the match to TRBD1 covers 8 bases. The germline CDR1 and CDR2 sequences are KGHSH and LQKENI. V shed 3 bases and J 3 bases; nucleotides not matched to a gene: 4. The CDR3 covers 16 residues. The variable domain in full, completed from reference TRBV18 and TRBJ2-6, reads NAGVMQNPRHLVRRRGQEARLRCSPMKGHSHVYWYRQLPEEGLKFMVYLQKENIIDESGMPKERFSAEFPKEGPSILRIQQVVRGDSAAYFCASSPDRGSGANVLTFGAGSRLTVL.